This T cell receptor beta chain was obtained from a study of response to subunit inactivated influenza vaccine. Study-level findings and limits: It was suggested by the authors that few new T cells are recruited by each seasonal influenza vaccination.

The CDR3 runs 17 residues. Germline values: CDR1 LGHNA, CDR2 YNFKEQ. J gave up 0 bases and V 1 base, and 2 bases lay outside the gene matches. TCRdb redid the calling of the RT-PCR reads with MiXCR, one entry per CDR3 protein. Of approximately 310,000 distinct CDR3 sequences listed, 21% were seen once; the top ten hold 10%. On this clonotype: The antigen remains undetermined.

The V call is TRBV4-2, the J call TRBJ1-3, with 11 positions matching TRBD1. The clonotype was recovered from a man between 50 and 69 years old who received an inactivated influenza vaccine. The sample was PBMCs from blood, taken approximately 22 months after vaccination. The CDR3 nucleotides are TGTGCCAGCAGCCAAGGGACAGGGGGCTTCTCTGGAAACACCATATATTTT. Its translation is CASSQGTGGFSGNTIYF.